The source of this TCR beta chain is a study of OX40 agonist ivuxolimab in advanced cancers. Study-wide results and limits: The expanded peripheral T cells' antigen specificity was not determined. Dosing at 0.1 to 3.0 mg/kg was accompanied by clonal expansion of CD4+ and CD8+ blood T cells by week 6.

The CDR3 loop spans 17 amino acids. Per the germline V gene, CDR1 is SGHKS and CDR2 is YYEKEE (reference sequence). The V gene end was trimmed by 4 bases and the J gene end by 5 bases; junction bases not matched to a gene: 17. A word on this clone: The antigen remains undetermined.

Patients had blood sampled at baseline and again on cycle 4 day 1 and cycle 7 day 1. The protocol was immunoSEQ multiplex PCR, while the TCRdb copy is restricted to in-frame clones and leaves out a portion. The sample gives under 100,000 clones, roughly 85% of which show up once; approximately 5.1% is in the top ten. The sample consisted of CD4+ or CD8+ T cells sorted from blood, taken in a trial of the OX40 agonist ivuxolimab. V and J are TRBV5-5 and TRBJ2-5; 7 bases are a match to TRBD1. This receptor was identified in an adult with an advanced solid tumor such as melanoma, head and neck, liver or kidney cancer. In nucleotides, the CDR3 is TGTGCCAGCAGCCTCACAGGGGCGGATGGTGGCAGGGAGACCCAGTACTTC. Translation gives CASSLTGADGGRETQYF. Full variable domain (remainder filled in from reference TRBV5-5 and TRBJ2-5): DAGVTQSPTHLIKTRGQQVTLRCSPISGHKSVSWYQQVLGQGPQFIFQYYEKEERGRGNFPDRFSARQFPNYSSELNVNALLLGDSALYLCASSLTGADGGRETQYFGPGTRLLVL.